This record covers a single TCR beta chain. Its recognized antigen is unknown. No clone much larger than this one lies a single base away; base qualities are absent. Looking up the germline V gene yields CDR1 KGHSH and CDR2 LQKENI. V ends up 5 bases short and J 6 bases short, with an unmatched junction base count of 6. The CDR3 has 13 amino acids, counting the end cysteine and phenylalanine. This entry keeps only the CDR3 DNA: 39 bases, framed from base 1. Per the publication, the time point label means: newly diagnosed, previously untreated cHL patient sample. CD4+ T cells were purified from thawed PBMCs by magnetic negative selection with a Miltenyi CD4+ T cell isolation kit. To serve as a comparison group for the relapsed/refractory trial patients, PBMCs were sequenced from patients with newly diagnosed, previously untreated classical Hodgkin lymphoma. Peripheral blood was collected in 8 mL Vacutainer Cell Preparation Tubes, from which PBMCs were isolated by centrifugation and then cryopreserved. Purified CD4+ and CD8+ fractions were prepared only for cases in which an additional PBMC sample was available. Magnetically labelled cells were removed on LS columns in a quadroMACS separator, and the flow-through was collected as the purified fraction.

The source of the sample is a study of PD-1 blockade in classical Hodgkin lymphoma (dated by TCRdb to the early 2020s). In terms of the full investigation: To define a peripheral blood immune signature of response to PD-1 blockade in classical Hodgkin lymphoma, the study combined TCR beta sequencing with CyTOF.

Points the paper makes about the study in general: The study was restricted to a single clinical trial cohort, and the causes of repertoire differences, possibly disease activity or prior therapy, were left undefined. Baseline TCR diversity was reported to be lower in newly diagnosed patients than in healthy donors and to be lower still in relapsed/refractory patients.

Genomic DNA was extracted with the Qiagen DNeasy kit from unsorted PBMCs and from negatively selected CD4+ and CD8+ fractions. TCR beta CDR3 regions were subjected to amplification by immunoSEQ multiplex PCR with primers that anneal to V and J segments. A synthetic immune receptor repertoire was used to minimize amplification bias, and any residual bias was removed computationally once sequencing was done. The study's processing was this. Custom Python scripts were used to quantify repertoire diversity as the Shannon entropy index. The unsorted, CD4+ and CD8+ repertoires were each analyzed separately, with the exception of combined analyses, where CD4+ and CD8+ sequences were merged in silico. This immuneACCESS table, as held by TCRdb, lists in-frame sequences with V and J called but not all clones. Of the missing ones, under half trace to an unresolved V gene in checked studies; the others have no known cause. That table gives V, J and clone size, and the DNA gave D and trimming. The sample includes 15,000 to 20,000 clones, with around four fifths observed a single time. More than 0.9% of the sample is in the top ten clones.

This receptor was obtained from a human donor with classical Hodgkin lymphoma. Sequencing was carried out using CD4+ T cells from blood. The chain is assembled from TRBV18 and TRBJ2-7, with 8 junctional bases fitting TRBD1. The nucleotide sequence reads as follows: TGTGCCAGCTCATCGCGGACAGGGACCGAGCAGTACTTC. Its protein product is CASSSRTGTEQYF.